The 12 T cell receptor beta chains in this list originate from one sample, sequenced in a study of identical twins. TCRdb re-analysed the 5' RACE reads in MiXCR, keeping a single row per CDR3 protein. The sample carries some 1,700,000 distinct CDR3 sequences, less than 40% recorded once. Specimen: cord blood. Receptors originate from a newborn girl in good health.

This clonotype has a handful of counts. The genes are TRBV6-1 and TRBJ2-7; perhaps TRBD1 as D (5 bases). Trimming removed 8 bases at V and 4 bases at J, with 18 bases between. CDR3 length: 14 residues. Germline assignment: CDR1 MNHNS and CDR2 SASEGT. DNA for the CDR3: TGTGCCAGCGCGGTCCTACAAGGGGATTACGAGCAGTACTTC. It codes for CASAVLQGDYEQYF.

The rearrangement joins TRBV21-1 to TRBJ2-7. TRBV21-1 corresponds to a pseudogene. The CDR3 runs to 14 residues. CDR3 residues: CASTRWGAGYEQYF. In DNA, the CDR3 is TGTGCCAGCACCCGTTGGGGTGCAGGCTACGAGCAGTACTTC.

The rearrangement links TRBV11-2 to TRBJ1-2; the D gene is possibly TRBD1 (6 bases). In germline, CDR1 is SGHAT, CDR2 FQNNGV. This CDR3 has 15 amino acids. V shed 1 base and J shed 4 bases, with 13 bases lying between them. The CDR3 DNA is TGTGCCAGCAGCTTAGGCGGTATAGGGGGCTATGGCTACACCTTC. It translates to CASSLGGIGGYGYTF.

The chain carries TRBV20-1 and TRBJ2-3, with 7 bases identical to TRBD1. The CDR3 runs to 16 residues. With 6 bases clipped from V and 1 base from J, the junction kept 13 bases outside the gene matches. Per germline, CDR1 DFQATT and CDR2 SNEGSKA (reference sequence). The CDR3 DNA follows: TGCAGTGCAGAGAAGGGACAGTCGTCCGGCACAGATACGCAGTATTTT. This gives the protein CSAEKGQSSGTDTQYF.

The sample holds a few counts of this clonotype. The genes are TRBV5-1 and TRBJ2-6; D remains ambiguous. The length of the CDR3 is 16 residues. V was pared by 0 bases and J by 4 bases, with 11 bases between. CDR1 is SGHRS, CDR2 YFSETQ, per germline. CDR3 loop: CASSLAQLAGANVLTF. CDR3 in DNA: TGCGCCAGCAGCTTGGCCCAGCTGGCGGGGGCCAACGTCCTGACTTTC.

This clonotype has only a few counts. J is TRBJ2-1 and V is TRBV20-1; TRBD2 aligns across 9 bases. CDR3 size: 16 residues. Germline trimming cut 0 bases from V and 8 bases from J; bases unmatched to any gene: 11. Germline-derived CDR1 and CDR2 are DFQATT and SNEGSKA (reference sequence). The CDR3 bases are TGCAGTGCTAGAGATCGAGGGACTAGCTCGTTCCATGAGCAGTTCTTC. Translation gives CSARDRGTSSFHEQFF.

This clonotype was counted ten times or more. The chain links TRBV7-2 to TRBJ2-1; TRBD2 matches 11 bases. Unmatched junction bases numbered 3, after V lost 1 base and J lost 4 bases. The CDR3 loop spans 16 amino acids. In germline, CDR1 is SGHTA, CDR2 FQGNSA. CDR3 DNA sequence: TGTGCCAGCAGCTTAGTCGGGACTAGCGGATACAATGAGCAGTTCTTC. This sequence encodes CASSLVGTSGYNEQFF.

DNA of the CDR3: TGTGCCATCAGTGACTCAAGACCGAGACTAGCGGGAGAAGCCAAAAACATTCAGTACTTC. Its protein is CAISDSRPRLAGEAKNIQYF. The chain links TRBV10-3 to TRBJ2-4; 12 bases are shared with TRBD2. V shed 3 bases and J 0 bases; nucleotides not matched to a gene: 12. This CDR3 comprises 20 residues. CDR1 is ENHRY, CDR2 SYGVKD, per germline.

The rearrangement joins TRBV18 to TRBJ2-3; D unclear. Trimming pared 3 bases from V and 6 bases from J, leaving 10 bases between. The CDR3 is 13 amino acids. Germline V CDR1 and CDR2: KGHSH, LQKENI. The CDR3 DNA reads as TGTGCCAGCTCACCGATCCCCAGGGATACGCAGTATTTT. Protein sequence: CASSPIPRDTQYF.

The V call is TRBV20-1, the J call TRBJ2-7; 9 bases agree with TRBD2. Germline assignment: CDR1 DFQATT and CDR2 SNEGSKA (reference sequence). V shed 4 bases and J 6 bases; nucleotides not matched to a gene: 10. The CDR3 spans 14 residues. The CDR3 sequence is CSATRLAASREQYF. CDR3 in DNA: TGCAGTGCTACACGACTAGCGGCTAGTCGCGAGCAGTACTTC.

This chain uses TRBV29-1 with TRBJ1-2; 12 positions match TRBD1. V lost 5 bases and J lost 4; bases outside the gene matches: 11. CDR3 length: 16 residues. Looked up from germline, CDR1 is SQVTM and CDR2 is ANQGSEA. The CDR3 sequence is CSVQSPPGQGAYGYTF. Written as DNA, the CDR3 is TGCAGCGTTCAAAGCCCACCGGGACAGGGGGCCTATGGCTACACCTTC.

This chain links TRBV5-1 with TRBJ2-5, with unresolved D. In germline, CDR1 is SGHRS, CDR2 YFSETQ. V dropped 2 bases and J dropped 5 bases, with 16 bases sitting between them. The CDR3 has 15 amino acids. CDR3 protein: CASSFGSHSRETQYF. In DNA form, the CDR3 reads TGCGCCAGCAGCTTCGGCTCACACTCCCGCGAGACCCAGTACTTC. The entire variable domain, with the rest obtained from reference TRBV5-1 and TRBJ2-5, is as follows: KAGVTQTPRYLIKTRGQQVTLSCSPISGHRSVSWYQQTPGQGLQFLFEYFSETQRNKGNFPGRFSGRQFSNSRSEMNVSTLELGDSALYLCASSFGSHSRETQYFGPGTRLLVL.